These 22 T cell receptor beta chains originate from one sample sequenced in a study of T cell clonotyping in hematopoietic cell transplantation. Data came from immunoSEQ multiplex PCR; TCRdb stores just in-frame clones and leaves some out. The data hold 2,500 to 3,000 clones, with approximately 84% observed a single time. The material sequenced was peripheral blood mononuclear cells, taken 30 days after allogeneic stem cell transplant. The receptors originated from a male patient in his sixties who had an allogeneic stem cell transplant, so T cells may come from the graft donor. Some clones in this sample may be carry-over from other donors' samples.

This chain connects TRBV2 to TRBJ2-1; TRBD2 matches at 10 bases. Per germline, CDR1 SNHLY and CDR2 FYNNEI. This CDR3 has 15 amino acids. V lost 10 bases, J lost 7 bases, and 13 bases stayed unmatched. The CDR3 sequence: CATQSSSGSLNEQFF. The CDR3 region has the DNA TGTGCCACCCAAAGTTCTAGCGGGAGTTTGAATGAGCAGTTCTTC.

V is TRBV4-1 and J is TRBJ2-7; perhaps TRBD1 as D (6 bases). The CDR3 length is 14 residues. Trimming removed 4 bases from V and 3 bases from J, with 13 bases in between. The V gene's germline CDR1 is MGHRA and CDR2 YSYEKL. The DNA for the CDR3 is TGCGCCAGCAGCCTCGACAGGACGCACTACGAGCAGTACTTC. Translated: CASSLDRTHYEQYF.

The rearrangement links TRBV7-9 to TRBJ2-5, with TRBD2 as a possible D gene (6 bases). The CDR3 contains 15 residues. The V end was cut by 5 bases, the J end by 2 bases, with 15 bases between. Germline V CDR1 and CDR2: SEHNR, FQNEAQ (reference sequence). The CDR3 sequence: CASSAPPGLQETQYF. As DNA, the CDR3 is TGTGCCAGCAGCGCTCCCCCGGGACTGCAAGAGACCCAGTACTTC.

The V and J genes are TRBV6-1 and TRBJ2-7; 10 nucleotides agree with TRBD2. The V gene's germline CDR1 is MNHNS and CDR2 SASEGT. Trimming removed 5 bases from V and 6 bases from J; junction bases left unmatched: 7. The CDR3 totals 14 residues. In DNA, the CDR3 is TGTGCCAGCAGTTCCGTAGCGGGAGGTCGCGAGCAGTACTTC. Its protein is CASSSVAGGREQYF.

The rearrangement uses TRBV5-1 and TRBJ2-5, with D perhaps TRBD1 or TRBD2 (5 bases each). V was clipped by 1 base and J by 4 bases, with 20 bases between them. Germline loops: CDR1 SGHRS, CDR2 YFSETQ. The CDR3 is made up of 17 amino acids. The CDR3 region is CASSLPPSGPGGETQYF. Here the CDR3 DNA reads TGCGCCAGCAGCTTGCCCCCATCGGGACCCGGCGGAGAGACCCAGTACTTC.

V gene TRBV25-1 combines with J gene TRBJ1-1; D is uncertain. The germline CDR1 and CDR2 sequences are MGHDK and SYGVNS. This CDR3 contains 14 residues. Trimming left V 3 bases short and J 1 base short, with 9 bases between. The CDR3 region has the DNA TGTGCCAGCAGTGATCCCGCTGGGAACACTGAAGCTTTCTTT. As protein: CASSDPAGNTEAFF.

This sequence joins TRBV30 and TRBJ2-5, with D unresolved. The germline CDR1 and CDR2 sequences are GTSNPN and SVGIG (reference sequence). The CDR3 loop spans 12 amino acids. V shed 6 bases and J shed 3 bases, with 11 bases lying between them. This CDR3 reads CACSPKKETQYF. The CDR3 DNA is TGTGCCTGCTCACCCAAAAAAGAGACCCAGTACTTC.

The rearrangement uses TRBV6-5 and TRBJ2-7; 8 nucleotides align to TRBD1. The V gene's germline CDR1 is MNHEY and CDR2 SVGAGI. Trimming took 6 bases from V and 2 from J; bases not matched to a gene: 3. CDR3 length: 13 amino acids. Written as DNA, the CDR3 is TGTGCCAGCAGACCACAGGGGGCCTACGAGCAGTACTTC. Protein sequence: CASRPQGAYEQYF.

This chain joins TRBV6-5 and TRBJ2-3; D possibly matches TRBD1 or TRBD2 (5 bases each). This CDR3 contains 14 residues. CDR1 and CDR2 from the germline V gene are MNHEY and SVGAGI. V was shortened by 8 bases and J by 2 bases, with 14 bases between the two germline ends. This CDR3 is CASSPLGATDTQYF. The CDR3 nucleotides are TGTGCCAGCTCCCCTCTCGGGGCCACAGATACGCAGTATTTT.

V is TRBV6-1 and J is TRBJ2-1; a possible D gene is TRBD1 (5 bases). This CDR3 region has 15 residues. The ends were cut back, 6 bases at V and 6 bases at J, with 18 bases in the middle. Germline CDR1 and CDR2: MNHNS and SASEGT. The CDR3, as DNA: TGTGCCAGCAGAGAAAGGGAAGGGGCTGGCAATGAGCAGTTCTTC. Translating gives CASREREGAGNEQFF.

The chain carries TRBV29-1 and TRBJ2-7, with 8 nucleotides matching TRBD1. This CDR3 region has 13 residues. Germline trimming cut 6 bases from V and 0 bases from J; bases unmatched to any gene: 4. CDR1 and CDR2 (germline): SQVTM, ANQGSEA. This CDR3 reads CSVKGQGSYEQYF. CDR3 nucleotides: TGCAGCGTAAAAGGACAGGGCTCCTACGAGCAGTACTTC.

This chain joins TRBV7-9 and TRBJ2-1; 12 positions agree with TRBD2. The V gene end was trimmed by 1 base and the J gene end by 3 bases; junction bases not matched to a gene: 7. This CDR3 has 18 residues. The germline V gene has CDR1 SEHNR and CDR2 FQNEAQ (reference sequence). CDR3 residues: CASSLELAGGLIYNEQFF. CDR3 nucleotides: TGTGCCAGCAGCTTAGAACTAGCGGGGGGCCTCATCTACAATGAGCAGTTCTTC. The whole variable domain, remainder taken from reference TRBV7-9 and TRBJ2-1, is DTGVSQNPRHKITKRGQNVTFRCDPISEHNRLYWYRQTLGQGPEFLTYFQNEAQLEKSRLLSDRFSAERPKGSFSTLEIQRTEQGDSAMYLCASSLELAGGLIYNEQFFGPGTRLTVL.

This clone was picked up a small number of times. The rearrangement uses TRBV30 and TRBJ1-1, with D hard to call. The germline V gene encodes CDR1 GTSNPN and CDR2 SVGIG (reference sequence). The CDR3 has 11 residues. The V end was cut by 1 base, the J end by 11 bases, with 11 bases between. The CDR3 coding sequence is TGTGCCTGGAGTGCCCAATCAGTGGCTTTCTTT. It encodes CAWSAQSVAFF.

The chain has TRBV7-9 and TRBJ1-1; unclear D gene. The CDR3 loop spans 13 amino acids. Trimming removed 3 bases from V and 0 bases from J, with 5 bases in between. Germline assignment: CDR1 SEHNR and CDR2 FQNEAQ (reference sequence). CDR3 in amino acids: CASSFSLNTEAFF. The CDR3 nucleotides are TGTGCCAGCAGCTTCTCGCTGAACACTGAAGCTTTCTTT.

The V call is TRBV5-1, the J call TRBJ2-7, with 8 bases that match TRBD2. The germline V gene has CDR1 SGHRS and CDR2 YFSETQ. V trimming: 1 base; J trimming: 2 bases; junction bases outside the gene matches: 5. This CDR3 contains 15 residues. The CDR3 DNA sequence: TGCGCCAGCAGCTTGATCGGGGGGGGTCCCTACGAGCAGTACTTC. It yields the protein CASSLIGGGPYEQYF.

The chain is built from TRBV7-2 and TRBJ2-1, with D perhaps TRBD2 (6 bases). The CDR3 covers 17 residues. Trimming cost V 1 base and J 3 bases, with 16 bases left between them. Germline V CDR1 and CDR2: SGHTA, FQGNSA. CDR3 coding DNA: TGTGCCAGCAGCTTAGAGGAGGGGACTGCCTTCTACAATGAGCAGTTCTTC. It codes for CASSLEEGTAFYNEQFF.

V and J are TRBV4-3 and TRBJ1-1, with TRBD1 as a possible D gene (5 bases). The length of the CDR3 is 12 residues. Germline CDR1 is LGHNA and CDR2 is YSLEER. V lost 4 bases, J lost 12 bases, and 15 bases lay in between. The CDR3 DNA is TGCGCCAGCAGCCTCGGACATAGTCCCACTTTCTTT. It is translated as CASSLGHSPTFF.

In this sample, this clone turned up once. The gene calls are TRBV28 and TRBJ2-5, with 11 bases matching TRBD2. Unmatched junction bases numbered 8, after V lost 4 bases and J lost 4 bases. From germline, CDR1 is MDHEN and CDR2 SYDVKM. The CDR3 consists of 16 residues. This CDR3 is CASSSSIAGGVETQYF. In DNA, the CDR3 is TGTGCCAGCAGTTCCTCTATAGCGGGGGGGGTAGAGACCCAGTACTTC.

This chain links TRBV30 with TRBJ1-6; unclear D gene. This CDR3 comprises 17 residues. V lost 0 bases, J lost 0 bases, and 12 bases lay in between. Germline values: CDR1 GTSNPN, CDR2 SVGIG (reference sequence). CDR3 DNA: TGTGCCTGGAGTGTACTGAGACCCAGCTCCTATAATTCACCCCTCCACTTT. Protein product: CAWSVLRPSSYNSPLHF.

V gene TRBV18 combines with J gene TRBJ2-3; TRBD2 matches at 11 bases. The CDR3 runs 17 residues. The V segment lost 0 bases and the J segment 4 bases; nucleotides outside the gene matches: 6. In germline, CDR1 is KGHSH, CDR2 LQKENI. CDR3 residues: CASSPPPSSGRSDTQYF. CDR3 DNA: TGTGCCAGCTCACCACCGCCGTCTAGCGGGAGGTCAGATACGCAGTATTTT. The variable domain in full, with the rest retrieved from reference TRBV18 and TRBJ2-3, is NAGVMQNPRHLVRRRGQEARLRCSPMKGHSHVYWYRQLPEEGLKFMVYLQKENIIDESGMPKERFSAEFPKEGPSILRIQQVVRGDSAAYFCASSPPPSSGRSDTQYFGPGTRLTVL.

V and J are TRBV18 and TRBJ2-7, with D maybe TRBD1 (6 bases). The V end was cut by 4 bases, the J end by 4 bases, with 23 bases between. This CDR3 region has 17 residues. The germline V gene encodes CDR1 KGHSH and CDR2 LQKENI. The CDR3 region has the DNA TGTGCCAGCTCACGAAGCTTCCGGGACCGGGACAAATACGAGCAGTACTTC. It translates to CASSRSFRDRDKYEQYF.

The V gene is TRBV14, the J gene TRBJ2-5, with D possibly TRBD1 on 5 matching bases. This CDR3 has 13 amino acids. V was cut by 8 bases and J by 7 bases, with 17 bases left in between. CDR1 SGHDN and CDR2 FVKESK come from the germline V gene. CDR3 DNA: TGTGCCAGCCCAGGGCAGTCCAAGGTGACCCAGTACTTC. Translation: CASPGQSKVTQYF.